What follows are 7 T cell receptor beta chains derived from one specimen sequenced in a study of T-cell reconstitution after alpha-beta-depleted transplantation in children. Preparation of the TCRbeta library was carried out with unique molecular identifiers. Each CDR3 protein is one row after TCRdb ran MiXCR on the PCR reads. Among some 300,000 distinct CDR3 sequences listed, roughly 9.1% were seen once. Material: PBMCs, obtained before TCRalphabeta/CD19-depleted stem cell transplant. These receptors came from a boy younger than two with acute myeloid leukemia, due to receive a stem cell transplant.

This clonotype was observed at least ten times. In DNA, the CDR3 is TGTGCCAGCAGTTCCCGGACAGGGGCGGTCATGTCCCAGTACTTC. This codes for CASSSRTGAVMSQYF. This sequence joins TRBV12-3 or TRBV12-4 and TRBJ2-5; 9 bases match TRBD1. The CDR3 loop spans 15 amino acids. Losses at the gene ends were 4 bases for V and 9 bases for J; bases not matched to a gene: 12.

This clonotype was counted many times. The rearrangement links TRBV2 to TRBJ1-3; D gene unclear. The germline V gene has CDR1 SNHLY and CDR2 FYNNEI. V lost 3 bases and J lost 1, with 4 bases in between. This CDR3 has 13 amino acids. CDR3 protein: CASSERSGNTIYF. The CDR3 DNA is TGTGCCAGCAGTGAGAGATCTGGAAACACCATATATTTT.

This clonotype was seen repeatedly, ten times or more. The rearrangement links TRBV28 to TRBJ2-1; tentatively, D is TRBD2 (6 bases). Germline CDR1 reads MDHEN; CDR2 reads SYDVKM. Trimming removed 5 bases from V and 9 bases from J, with 14 bases in between. The CDR3 is 13 residues long. The CDR3 protein is CASSLRLGSEQFF. The CDR3 DNA follows: TGTGCCAGCAGTCTCCGACTAGGGAGTGAGCAGTTCTTC.

This clonotype showed up many times. The rearrangement uses TRBV11-2 and TRBJ2-3; 7 bases align to TRBD2. V gave up 0 bases and J gave up 2 bases; unmatched junction bases: 11. The CDR3 loop spans 18 amino acids. From germline, CDR1 is SGHAT and CDR2 FQNNGV. CDR3 nucleotide sequence: TGTGCCAGCAGCTTAGATCCTCGTGGTGGGAGGGACACAGATACGCAGTATTTT. Amino acid sequence: CASSLDPRGGRDTDTQYF.

The V gene is TRBV27, the J gene TRBJ1-2; 7 bases are shared with TRBD1. Germline V gene data show CDR1 as MNHEY and CDR2 as SMNVEV (reference sequence). The CDR3 runs to 15 residues. The V gene end was trimmed by 6 bases and the J gene end by 4 bases; junction bases not matched to a gene: 11. CDR3 bases: TGTGCCAGCAGATATTATGAGGGGGCCGTCTATGGCTACACCTTC. Translated, it gives CASRYYEGAVYGYTF.

This clonotype was counted many times. This chain uses TRBV6-1 with TRBJ2-7; TRBD1 might be the D (5 bases). This CDR3 spans 13 amino acids. The germline V and J ends were trimmed by 5 bases and 2 bases, with 10 bases remaining between them. The germline V gene has CDR1 MNHNS and CDR2 SASEGT. CDR3 sequence (DNA): TGTGCCAGCAGTACCAGGGCAACCTACGAGCAGTACTTC. This codes for CASSTRATYEQYF.

This clonotype was observed at least ten times. CDR3 sequence reads: CATSRGDSGGTQQFF. CDR3 DNA: TGTGCCACCAGCAGAGGGGATAGCGGGGGGACACAGCAGTTCTTC. The chain employs TRBV15 and TRBJ2-1; 10 positions match TRBD2. V lost 1 base, J lost 11 bases, and 8 bases stayed unmatched. This CDR3 spans 15 amino acids. CDR1 is LNHNV, CDR2 YYDKDF, per germline (reference sequence). The whole variable domain, remainder taken from reference TRBV15 and TRBJ2-1, is DAMVIQNPRYQVTQFGKPVTLSCSQTLNHNVMYWYQQKSSQAPKLLFHYYDKDFNNEADTPDNFQSRRPNTSFCFLDIRSPGLGDTAMYLCATSRGDSGGTQQFFGPGTRLTVL.